The 20 T cell receptor beta chains below were found in one sample sequenced in a study of CD8 T cells in ankylosing spondylitis. For these TCRs, the target antigens are not known. TCRdb redid the calling of the 5' RACE reads with MiXCR, one entry per CDR3 protein. The data show about 540,000 distinct CDR3 sequences, roughly 13% seen once. Broader study findings: Roughly eight highly homologous variants made up a TCR beta motif, and this motif appeared characteristic of ankylosing spondylitis blood.

The source material was blood, either unsorted or a sorted T cell fraction (not recorded which). The receptors were sampled from a male donor with ankylosing spondylitis.

This clonotype has a count of ten or more. At one end, the junction sequence differs from germline, possibly due to a read error. The genes are TRBV5-1 and TRBJ1-5, with D possibly matching TRBD1 (5 bases). This CDR3 comprises 14 residues. The germline V gene encodes CDR1 SGHRS and CDR2 YFSETQ. The DNA of the CDR3 is TGTGCCAGCAGTCTGGGGACGGTGAATCAGCCCCAGCATTTT. This sequence encodes CASSLGTVNQPQHF. The variable domain in full, with the rest retrieved from reference TRBV5-1 and TRBJ1-5, is KAGVTQTPRYLIKTRGQQVTLSCSPISGHRSVSWYQQTPGQGLQFLFEYFSETQRNKGNFPGRFSGRQFSNSRSEMNVSTLELGDSALYLCASSLGTVNQPQHFGDGTRLSIL.

In its sample, this clonotype was seen a few times. The CDR3 sequence is CASSIRDSRTYNEQFF. The CDR3 DNA reads TGCGCCAGCAGCATCCGGGACTCAAGGACCTACAATGAGCAGTTCTTC. The chain carries TRBV5-1 and TRBJ2-1, with a weak D call TRBD2 (6 bases). Germline values: CDR1 SGHRS, CDR2 YFSETQ. The CDR3 contains 16 residues. V shed 4 bases and J shed 2 bases, with 16 bases lying between them. Combining the CDR3 with reference TRBV5-1 and TRBJ2-1 gives the whole variable domain KAGVTQTPRYLIKTRGQQVTLSCSPISGHRSVSWYQQTPGQGLQFLFEYFSETQRNKGNFPGRFSGRQFSNSRSEMNVSTLELGDSALYLCASSIRDSRTYNEQFFGPGTRLTVL.

V and J are TRBV10-3 and TRBJ2-5; D call uncertain. The CDR3 consists of 13 residues. Germline V CDR1 and CDR2: ENHRY, SYGVKD. V was cut by 4 bases and J by 4 bases, with 10 bases left in between. CDR3 in amino acids: CAISAGPRETQYF. The DNA for the CDR3 is TGTGCCATCAGTGCAGGACCTCGAGAGACCCAGTACTTC.

The rearrangement links TRBV28 to TRBJ1-6, with D tentatively TRBD1 (6 bases). The CDR3 is 17 amino acids. From germline, CDR1 is MDHEN and CDR2 SYDVKM. The V end was cut by 6 bases, the J end by 0 bases, with 15 bases between. CDR3 nucleotide sequence: TGTGCCAGCAGCCCGACAGGTTCAAGCTCCTATAATTCACCCCTCCACTTT. It is translated as CASSPTGSSSYNSPLHF.

This clonotype was counted between two and nine times. The genes are TRBV7-9 and TRBJ2-7, with 7 bases lining up with TRBD2. Germline V gene data show CDR1 as SEHNR and CDR2 as FQNEAQ (reference sequence). CDR3 length equals 13 residues. V lost 6 bases to trimming and J lost 2 bases; unmatched junction nucleotides: 4. The CDR3 loop reads CASSGGTTYEQYV. The CDR3 region has the DNA TGTGCCAGCAGTGGCGGGACTACCTACGAGCAGTACGTC.

There are a few counts of this clonotype. The gene calls are TRBV11-3 and TRBJ2-1; no firm D call. The CDR3 spans 13 residues. V lost 3 bases, J lost 10 bases, and 13 bases lay in between. Germline CDR1 is SGHNT and CDR2 is YENEEA. CDR3 region: CASSLNEFLEQFF. In DNA, the CDR3 is TGTGCCAGCAGCTTGAATGAGTTTCTCGAGCAGTTCTTC.

This clonotype came up many times. This chain links TRBV20-1 with TRBJ2-5; D gene ambiguous. This CDR3 spans 14 amino acids. Trimming pared 6 bases from V and 4 bases from J, leaving 18 bases between. Germline V gives CDR1 DFQATT, CDR2 SNEGSKA (reference sequence). The CDR3 coding sequence is TGCAGTGCGCTGTTTGGTGGACCAGGAGAGACCCAGTACTTC. Protein: CSALFGGPGETQYF.

The sample holds many counts of this clonotype. The chain links TRBV5-1 to TRBJ2-3; 12 nucleotides align to TRBD2. CDR1 is SGHRS, CDR2 YFSETQ, per germline. The CDR3 is made up of 16 amino acids. V shed 5 bases and J 6 bases; nucleotides not matched to a gene: 10. The CDR3 region is CASSVLTSGSSDTQYF. The CDR3 region has the DNA TGCGCCAGCAGTGTACTGACTAGCGGGAGTTCCGATACGCAGTATTTT. The whole variable domain, filled in from reference TRBV5-1 and TRBJ2-3, reads KAGVTQTPRYLIKTRGQQVTLSCSPISGHRSVSWYQQTPGQGLQFLFEYFSETQRNKGNFPGRFSGRQFSNSRSEMNVSTLELGDSALYLCASSVLTSGSSDTQYFGPGTRLTVL.

Only a few counts were recorded for this clonotype. The chain carries TRBV28 and TRBJ1-4; tentative D call: TRBD1 (5 bases). V was shortened by 5 bases and J by 2 bases, with 12 bases between the two germline ends. The germline CDR1 and CDR2 sequences are MDHEN and SYDVKM. This CDR3 has 15 residues. CDR3 loop: CASSTWTLTNEKLFF. Written as DNA, the CDR3 is TGTGCCAGCAGTACCTGGACACTTACTAATGAAAAACTGTTTTTT.

This chain uses TRBV12-3 or TRBV12-4 with TRBJ2-2; maybe TRBD1 (7 bases). The germline V and J ends were trimmed by 6 bases and 5 bases, with 13 bases remaining between them. This CDR3 contains 14 residues. CDR3 DNA: TGTGCCAGCAGGGCGGGACAGTCGACCGGGGAGCTGTTTTTT. It translates to CASRAGQSTGELFF.

This clonotype has more than one count but fewer than ten. The chain joins TRBV6-5 to TRBJ2-1; 10 bases match TRBD1. CDR3 length: 15 amino acids. CDR1 and CDR2 from the germline V gene are MNHEY and SVGAGI. V lost 2 bases to trimming and J lost 6 bases; unmatched junction nucleotides: 4. The CDR3 DNA reads as TGTGCCAGCAGTTACCCAAGGGACAGGGGCAATGAGCAGTTCTTC. Amino acid sequence: CASSYPRDRGNEQFF.

This clonotype was seen only a few times. The CDR3 sequence: CASSWTGTDNSPLHF. CDR3 bases: TGTGCCAGCAGCTGGACAGGGACCGATAATTCACCCCTCCACTTT. V usage is TRBV11-2 and J usage is TRBJ1-6, with 8 bases identical to TRBD1. V shed 4 bases, J shed 5 bases, and the junction held 4 bases outside the gene matches. The CDR3 contains 15 residues. Germline V lookup: CDR1 SGHAT, CDR2 FQNNGV.

V is TRBV28 and J is TRBJ2-7; tentative D call: TRBD1 (6 bases). Per the germline V gene, CDR1 is MDHEN and CDR2 is SYDVKM. The V end lost 4 bases, the J end lost 4 bases, and 17 bases lay between the germline ends. This CDR3 region has 15 residues. Here the CDR3 DNA reads TGTGCCAGCAGTTCGACCTCCGGGACAACTTACGAGCAGTACGTC. Its protein is CASSSTSGTTYEQYV.

Ten or more counts support this clonotype. This CDR3 reads CASSFGSGRAYNEQFF. The DNA of the CDR3 is TGTGCCAGCAGCTTTGGTAGCGGGAGGGCCTACAATGAGCAGTTCTTC. The V call is TRBV11-2, the J call TRBJ2-1; 11 bases are a match to TRBD2. Germline V CDR1 and CDR2: SGHAT, FQNNGV. Losses at the gene ends were 3 bases for V and 2 bases for J; bases not matched to a gene: 3. This CDR3 is built from 16 residues.

CDR3 residues: CATSGVHEQYV. CDR3 bases: TGTGCCACCTCAGGGGTCCACGAGCAGTACGTC. The chain carries TRBV19 and TRBJ2-7; D may be TRBD1 (6 bases). CDR3 length: 11 amino acids. V shed 10 bases and J shed 5 bases, with 12 bases lying between them. CDR1 LNHDA and CDR2 SQIVND come from the germline V gene (reference sequence).

This clonotype was seen a handful of times. This chain links TRBV20-1 with TRBJ2-3; D may be TRBD1 (5 bases). CDR3 length: 15 amino acids. Deletions cut 4 bases from V and 4 bases from J, with 18 bases between. CDR1 and CDR2 from the germline V gene are DFQATT and SNEGSKA (reference sequence). The CDR3: CSAILAGRIADTQYF. The CDR3, as DNA: TGCAGTGCTATCCTCGCAGGGCGTATTGCAGATACGCAGTATTTT.

This chain links TRBV7-2 with TRBJ1-1; D gene ambiguous. The CDR3 spans 15 residues. V was shortened by 7 bases and J by 2 bases, with 17 bases between the two germline ends. Germline CDR1 SGHTA, CDR2 FQGNSA. The CDR3 DNA reads as TGTGCCAGCACCATGTCTTCTGCGGGAAACACTGAAGCTTTCTTT. This codes for CASTMSSAGNTEAFF. The full variable domain, its missing parts supplied by reference TRBV7-2 and TRBJ1-1, is GAGVSQSPSNKVTEKGKDVELRCDPISGHTALYWYRQSLGQGLEFLIYFQGNSAPDKSGLPSDRFSAERTGGSVSTLTIQRTQQEDSAVYLCASTMSSAGNTEAFFGQGTRLTVV.

The chain recombines TRBV3-1 with TRBJ1-1, with a weak D call TRBD1 (5 bases). V was trimmed by 1 base and J by 10 bases, leaving 13 bases between them. The CDR3 consists of 13 residues. CDR1 and CDR2 (germline): LGHDT, YNNKEL (reference sequence). The CDR3 protein is CASSQAEGLAAFF. DNA for the CDR3: TGTGCCAGCAGCCAAGCCGAGGGGTTAGCAGCTTTCTTT. Supplemented by reference TRBV3-1 and TRBJ1-1, the full variable domain reads DTAVSQTPKYLVTQMGNDKSIKCEQNLGHDTMYWYKQDSKKFLKIMFSYNNKELIINETVPNRFSPKSPDKAHLNLHINSLELGDSAVYFCASSQAEGLAAFFGQGTRLTVV.

Only a few counts were recorded for this clonotype. The V call is TRBV12-3 or TRBV12-4, the J call TRBJ1-5; 8 positions match TRBD1. With 6 bases clipped from V and 1 base from J, the junction kept 5 bases outside the gene matches. The CDR3 totals 15 residues. This chain's CDR3 is CASRWTGSSNQPQHF. CDR3 coding DNA: TGTGCCAGCAGGTGGACAGGGTCAAGCAATCAGCCCCAGCATTTT.

With respect to this clonotype: A single base separates this from a much larger clone, so it may be a read error. The V call is TRBV12-3 or TRBV12-4, the J call TRBJ1-2; D uncertain. This CDR3 spans 11 amino acids. Trimming shortened V by 7 bases and J by 9 bases, and 12 bases separated the two germline ends. For the CDR3, the DNA is TGTGCCAGCACCTCGACGTGGTGCTACACCTTC. The encoded protein is CASTSTWCYTF.